The clone carrying this T cell receptor (beta chain) was detected ten times or more. This entry comes from a study of T cells after yellow fever vaccination. The study, taken as a whole, reports: Weaker, the secondary response peaked sooner, at day 5 versus 15.

TCRdb recomputed calls from the 5' RACE reads with MiXCR, one row per CDR3 protein. The repertoire holds under 15,000 distinct CDR3 sequences, with 6% to 9.5% as singletons. Losses at the gene ends were 3 bases for V and 5 bases for J; bases not matched to a gene: 8. The CDR3 has 17 amino acids. Germline V gene lookup returns CDR1 LGHNA and CDR2 YNFKEQ. This chain connects TRBV4-2 to TRBJ2-2, with 11 nucleotides matching TRBD2. Sequences were derived from PBMCs, either bulk or a sorted T-cell subset (CD4+, CD8+, memory, or dextramer-sorted; not recorded which), sampled on the day of the yellow fever booster vaccination. The sequence derives from a man aged 18 to 30 who received the YFV17D yellow fever vaccine. The CDR3 coding sequence is TGTGCCAGCAGCCAGATTAGCGGGGGGGCCGAGACCGGGGAGCTGTTTTTT. It specifies CASSQISGGAETGELFF.